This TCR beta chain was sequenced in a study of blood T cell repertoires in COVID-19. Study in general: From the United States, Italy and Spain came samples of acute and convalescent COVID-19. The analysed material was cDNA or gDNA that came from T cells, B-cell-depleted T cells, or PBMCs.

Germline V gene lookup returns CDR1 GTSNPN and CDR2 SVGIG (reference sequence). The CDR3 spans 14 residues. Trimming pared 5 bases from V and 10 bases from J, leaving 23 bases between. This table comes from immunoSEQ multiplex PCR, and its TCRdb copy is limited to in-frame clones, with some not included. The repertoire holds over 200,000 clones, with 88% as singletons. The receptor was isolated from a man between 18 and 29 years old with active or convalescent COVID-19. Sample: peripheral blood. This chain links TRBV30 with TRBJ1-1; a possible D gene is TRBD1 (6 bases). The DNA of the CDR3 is TGTGCCTGGGAACTGACCCCATTGGGGGGGCGAGCTTTCTTT. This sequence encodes CAWELTPLGGRAFF.